This T cell receptor beta chain was obtained from a study of T-cell memory formation after mild COVID-19. TCRdb fed the 5' RACE reads into MiXCR, producing one record per CDR3 protein. This sample has around 510,000 distinct CDR3 sequences, with 20% to 25% found just once. The germline gives CDR1 SGHVS, CDR2 FQNEAQ. Between the trimmed V and J ends, which lost 1 base and 5 bases, there was a span of 12 bases. This CDR3 is 15 amino acids long. The table lists this clonotype with a few counts. This clonotype originated in an adult woman who had mild COVID-19 (a few samples of this study predate the infection). Cell type and time point are not known. Sequencing used PBMCs or a T cell subset sorted from them (not recorded which). This chain links TRBV7-8 with TRBJ1-5; D perhaps matches TRBD1 (5 bases). CDR3 in DNA: TGTGCCAGCAGCTTAGTTTCTGGGGGATATCAGCCCCAGCATTTT. As protein: CASSLVSGGYQPQHF.